A single sample gave rise to the 30 T cell receptor beta chains below, sequenced in a study of T cells in Graves' hyperthyroidism and ophthalmopathy (dated by TCRdb to about 2019). Libraries were prepared through multiplex PCR. TCRdb names Illumina HiSeq 2000 as the instrument used. Amplification of TCR beta CDR3 regions was carried out from RNA transcripts. For the first round of RT-PCR on the TCR CDR3, the HTBI primer set was used together with the Qiagen OneStep RT-PCR kit. Through fastp at Q25 and MiXCR, TCRdb rebuilt clones from the public reads, retaining in-frame beta chains. Duplicate CDR3 protein sequences are folded into a single record with the most common DNA and genes. This sample gives 550,000 to 600,000 distinct CDR3 sequences in total; 16% of them show up just once. The ten most abundant clones make up under 20% of the sample. The sequencing sample was made of blood. These receptors were taken from a woman between 18 and 29 years old with Graves' hyperthyroidism.

There are many counts of this clonotype. The DNA of the CDR3 is TGTGCCAGCAGCTTTGGAGCGGGAGTTTACAATGAGCAGTTCTTC. As protein: CASSFGAGVYNEQFF. The chain links TRBV7-8 to TRBJ2-1, with 8 bases aligning to TRBD2. CDR3 length equals 15 residues. Germline trimming cut 3 bases from V and 4 bases from J; bases unmatched to any gene: 5. Germline V gene data show CDR1 as SGHVS and CDR2 as FQNEAQ. Drawing the rest from reference TRBV7-8 and TRBJ2-1, the complete variable domain is GAGVSQSPRYKVAKRGQDVALRCDPISGHVSLFWYQQALGQGPEFLTYFQNEAQLDKSGLPSDRFFAERPEGSVSTLKIQRTQQEDSAVYLCASSFGAGVYNEQFFGPGTRLTVL.

This clonotype was counted a few times. The V and J genes are TRBV11-1 and TRBJ1-5; D might be TRBD1 (5 bases). V was clipped by 1 base and J by 10 bases, with 11 bases between them. CDR1 and CDR2 from the germline V gene are SGHAT and FQDESV (reference sequence). The CDR3 spans 13 residues. CDR3 protein: CASSLGGVHPQHF. For the CDR3, the DNA is TGTGCCAGCAGCTTAGGAGGGGTCCATCCCCAGCATTTT.

A word on this clonotype: With a much larger clone just one base away, this may be a read error. The chain employs TRBV11-2 and TRBJ2-7, with a possible D match to TRBD2 (5 bases). The CDR3 is 13 amino acids. Germline V gene data show CDR1 as SGHAT and CDR2 as FQNNGV. The CDR3 sequence: CVSSLGLGYEQYF. The CDR3 DNA reads TGTGTCAGCAGCTTAGGACTGGGCTACGAGCAGTACTTC. Using reference TRBV11-2 and TRBJ2-7 for the parts outside the CDR3, the full variable domain is EAGVAQSPRYKIIEKRQSVAFWCNPISGHATLYWYQQILGQGPKLLIQFQNNGVVDDSQLPKDRFSAERLKGVDSTLKIQPAKLEDSAVYLCVSSLGLGYEQYFGPGTRLTVT.

This clonotype was seen at least ten times. V and J are TRBV29-1 and TRBJ1-5; weak D call: TRBD1 (6 bases). The CDR3 is 13 amino acids. The germline gives CDR1 SQVTM, CDR2 ANQGSEA. The V gene lost 4 bases and the J gene lost 0 bases, with 7 bases spanning the gap. CDR3 residues: CSVGTVSNQPQHF. CDR3 coding DNA: TGCAGCGTTGGGACAGTTAGCAATCAGCCCCAGCATTTT.

This clonotype was observed at least ten times. The gene calls are TRBV20-1 and TRBJ1-5, with unresolved D. The CDR3 consists of 13 residues. Trimming stripped 3 bases from V and 0 bases from J, with 6 bases between. Germline CDR1 is DFQATT and CDR2 is SNEGSKA (reference sequence). The DNA of the CDR3 is TGCAGTGCTAGTCCGTATAGCAATCAGCCCCAGCATTTT. Protein: CSASPYSNQPQHF.

The table lists this clonotype with many counts. This chain's CDR3 is CASSLSSGEQYF. As DNA, the CDR3 is TGTGCCAGCAGTTTAAGTTCGGGGGAGCAGTACTTC. V is TRBV28 and J is TRBJ2-7; TRBD2 might be the D (5 bases). The CDR3 loop spans 12 amino acids. Trimming removed 2 bases from V and 7 bases from J, with 9 bases in between. Germline-derived CDR1 and CDR2 are MDHEN and SYDVKM.

The chain recombines TRBV4-1 with TRBJ1-1, with 7 bases lining up with TRBD1. The CDR3 extends over 15 amino acids. Per germline, CDR1 MGHRA and CDR2 YSYEKL. V lost 4 bases and J lost 1; bases outside the gene matches: 6. The CDR3 bases are TGCGCCAGCAGCCTACCAGACAGGGCGAACACTGAAGCTTTCTTT. It is translated as CASSLPDRANTEAFF.

This clonotype showed up just a few times. The chain couples TRBV24-1 to TRBJ2-3; D not resolved. V shed 7 bases and J shed 3 bases, with 10 bases lying between them. Per germline, CDR1 KGHDR and CDR2 SFDVKD. This CDR3 is built from 13 residues. The DNA of the CDR3 is TGTGCCACCAGCCTTACCGGGACAGATACGCAGTATTTT. Amino acid sequence: CATSLTGTDTQYF.

The chain employs TRBV5-1 and TRBJ1-2; D not certain. Germline V CDR1 and CDR2: SGHRS, YFSETQ. V was pared by 0 bases and J by 4 bases, with 10 bases between. The length of the CDR3 is 14 residues. The CDR3 region has the DNA TGCGCCAGCAGCTTGGACCACGCAATCTATGGCTACACCTTC. Translation gives CASSLDHAIYGYTF.

In regard to this clonotype: The junction and the germline gene differ at one end; a read error may be behind it. V is TRBV12-5 and J is TRBJ2-1; D remains unclear. Germline CDR1 and CDR2: LGHNT and FRNRAP. This CDR3 comprises 15 residues. This chain's CDR3 is CASSFVRATYNEQFF. The DNA for the CDR3 is TGTGCTAGTAGTTTCGTCCGAGCCACCTACAATGAGCAGTTCTTC. Filled out from reference TRBV12-5 and TRBJ2-1, the complete variable domain reads DARVTQTPRHKVTEMGQEVTMRCQPILGHNTVFWYRQTMMQGLELLAYFRNRAPLDDSGMPKDRFSAEMPDATLATLKIQPSEPRDSAVYFCASSFVRATYNEQFFGPGTRLTVL.

This clonotype was recorded many times. The genes are TRBV3-1 and TRBJ2-1, with D uncertain. This CDR3 is 15 amino acids long. Trimming left V 0 bases short and J 4 bases short, with 10 bases between. Looked up from germline, CDR1 is LGHDT and CDR2 is YNNKEL (reference sequence). Here the CDR3 DNA reads TGTGCCAGCAGCCAAGAATTTATGCCTTACAATGAGCAGTTCTTC. It is translated as CASSQEFMPYNEQFF.

The V call is TRBV30, the J call TRBJ2-3, with a tentative D call TRBD2 (5 bases). Germline assignment: CDR1 GTSNPN and CDR2 SVGIG (reference sequence). The CDR3 has 15 residues. With 4 bases removed from V and 2 bases from J, the gap between germline ends came to 16 bases. CDR3 bases: TGTGCCTGGACCTTGAGCGGAAGATACACAGATACGCAGTATTTT. Protein sequence: CAWTLSGRYTDTQYF.

This clonotype has more than one count but fewer than ten. The chain joins TRBV6-1 to TRBJ1-1; a possible D gene is TRBD1 (5 bases). CDR1 MNHNS and CDR2 SASEGT come from the germline V gene. The CDR3 covers 15 residues. V lost 7 bases and J 3 bases, leaving 18 bases between the germline ends. This chain's CDR3 is CASTPRPRGDTEAFF. DNA of the CDR3: TGTGCCAGCACCCCGAGGCCTAGAGGGGACACTGAAGCTTTCTTT.

The chain joins TRBV6-2 or TRBV6-3 to TRBJ1-5; a weak D match, TRBD1 (6 bases). This CDR3 contains 14 residues. V was clipped by 6 bases and J by 4 bases, with 13 bases between them. CDR1 and CDR2 from the germline V gene are MNHEY and SVGEGT. The CDR3 region is CASSRRDTNQPQHF. CDR3 DNA sequence: TGTGCCAGCAGCCGCCGGGACACTAATCAGCCCCAGCATTTT.

The CDR3 DNA reads as TGTGCCAGCATCCCCAGAGTCGGAAGCCCCCGGGACAATGAGCAGTTCTTC. Protein product: CASIPRVGSPRDNEQFF. This chain connects TRBV2 to TRBJ2-1; D not resolved. Deletions cut 7 bases from V and 5 bases from J, with 24 bases between. This CDR3 spans 17 amino acids. Per germline, CDR1 SNHLY and CDR2 FYNNEI.

This clonotype appeared a few times. The genes are TRBV6-4 and TRBJ2-7, with D possibly being TRBD2 (6 bases). Germline values: CDR1 MRHNA, CDR2 SNTAGT. Trimming removed 9 bases from V and 2 bases from J, with 20 bases in between. This CDR3 region has 15 residues. The CDR3 is CASFQRGSAPYEQYF. The CDR3 nucleotides read TGTGCCAGTTTTCAACGGGGGTCGGCACCCTACGAGCAGTACTTC.

This clonotype was seen a few times. This chain joins TRBV6-6 and TRBJ2-7; the D gene is possibly TRBD2 (6 bases). The CDR3 has 15 residues. In germline, CDR1 is MNHNY, CDR2 SVGAGI (reference sequence). Trimming left V 2 bases short and J 0 bases short, with 11 bases between. CDR3 in amino acids: CASSYGDSSSYEQYF. The CDR3 DNA follows: TGTGCCAGCAGTTACGGGGACTCGAGCTCCTACGAGCAGTACTTC.

V is TRBV4-1 and J is TRBJ2-1; possibly TRBD1 or TRBD2 for D (5 bases each). The CDR3 is 13 residues long. V dropped 3 bases and J dropped 9 bases, with 12 bases sitting between them. CDR1 MGHRA and CDR2 YSYEKL come from the germline V gene. CDR3 region: CASSQLPGREQFF. The CDR3, as DNA: TGCGCCAGCAGCCAGCTCCCGGGACGTGAGCAGTTCTTC.

The rearrangement joins TRBV3-1 to TRBJ2-7; 12 bases agree with TRBD2. V shed 4 bases, J shed 6 bases, and the junction held 7 bases outside the gene matches. CDR3 length: 15 amino acids. Germline CDR1 reads LGHDT; CDR2 reads YNNKEL (reference sequence). The CDR3 DNA reads TGTGCCAGCAGCCCCCGGACTAGCGGGATCGGCGAGCAGTACTTC. This encodes CASSPRTSGIGEQYF.

In this sample, this clonotype turned up many times. The chain employs TRBV6-1 and TRBJ1-1; no definite D call. The V gene lost 10 bases and the J gene lost 1 base, with 13 bases spanning the gap. This CDR3 has 13 residues. The germline V gene encodes CDR1 MNHNS and CDR2 SASEGT. In DNA form, the CDR3 reads TGTGCCACATCAGGTATTTGGAACACTGAAGCTTTCTTT. Residues: CATSGIWNTEAFF.

In this sample, this clonotype turned up many times. J is TRBJ1-4 and V is TRBV30; D possibly corresponds to TRBD1 (5 bases). The V and J ends lost 2 bases and 4 bases respectively, with 8 bases between them. The germline V gene encodes CDR1 GTSNPN and CDR2 SVGIG (reference sequence). The CDR3 runs to 13 residues. CDR3 loop: CAWSMGVNEKLFF. The DNA for the CDR3 is TGTGCCTGGAGTATGGGGGTTAATGAAAAACTGTTTTTT. The variable domain in full, with the rest retrieved from reference TRBV30 and TRBJ1-4, is SQTIHQWPATLVQPVGSPLSLECTVEGTSNPNLYWYRQAAGRGLQLLFYSVGIGQISSEVPQNLSASRPQDRQFILSSKKLLLSDSGFYLCAWSMGVNEKLFFGSGTQLSVL.

The sample holds many counts of this clonotype. The chain joins TRBV18 to TRBJ2-7; D uncertain. Trimming took 6 bases from V and 3 from J, leaving 12 bases between them. The length of the CDR3 is 13 residues. Per germline, CDR1 KGHSH and CDR2 LQKENI. As DNA, the CDR3 is TGTGCCAGCTCTATGGACGGATTCTACGAGCAGTACTTC. This codes for CASSMDGFYEQYF.

The sample holds many counts of this clonotype. The chain links TRBV14 to TRBJ2-7; TRBD2 agrees at 10 bases. The J segment lost 3 bases and the V segment lost 8 bases, leaving 13 bases of the junction unmatched. Looked up from germline, CDR1 is SGHDN and CDR2 is FVKESK. This CDR3 has 16 amino acids. CDR3 DNA sequence: TGTGCCAGCCAGCGTTGGGGACTAGCGATCGGCTACGAGCAGTACTTC. This sequence encodes CASQRWGLAIGYEQYF.

This clonotype was detected a few times. V usage is TRBV7-9 and J usage is TRBJ1-3, with D uncertain. V was shortened by 1 base and J by 0 bases, with 7 bases between the two germline ends. This CDR3 is 15 amino acids long. Germline lookup yields CDR1 SEHNR and CDR2 FQNEAQ (reference sequence). The CDR3 spells CASSLGGPSGNTIYF. The CDR3 region has the DNA TGTGCCAGCAGCTTAGGAGGCCCCTCTGGAAACACCATATATTTT.

The chain is built from TRBV5-1 and TRBJ1-4; maybe TRBD1 (5 bases). V was shortened by 0 bases and J by 4 bases, with 28 bases between the two germline ends. The germline V gene encodes CDR1 SGHRS and CDR2 YFSETQ. The CDR3 consists of 21 residues. CDR3 in DNA: TGCGCCAGCAGCTTGGGGTTTGAAGAGCGGGACCAACGGATGATTAATGAAAAACTGTTTTTT. This sequence encodes CASSLGFEERDQRMINEKLFF.

In its sample, this clonotype was seen a few times. This rearrangement joins TRBV29-1 to TRBJ1-1; D is uncertain. Germline V gene lookup returns CDR1 SQVTM and CDR2 ANQGSEA. V shed 7 bases and J shed 7 bases, with 7 bases lying between them. CDR3 length equals 9 residues. For the CDR3, the DNA is TGCAGCGGAGGCGGTGAAGCTTTCTTT. Amino acids: CSGGGEAFF.

This clonotype was seen many times. The rearrangement joins TRBV24-1 to TRBJ1-2; TRBD1 matches 7 bases. V was pared by 4 bases and J by 3 bases, with 4 bases of the junction left unmatched. The length of the CDR3 is 14 residues. Germline CDR1 and CDR2: KGHDR and SFDVKD. The CDR3 region is CATSDRTGDYGYTF. The DNA of the CDR3 is TGTGCCACCAGTGACCGGACAGGAGACTATGGCTACACCTTC.

The gene calls are TRBV7-9 and TRBJ2-3; D tentatively reads TRBD1 or TRBD2 (5 bases each). The CDR3 loop spans 14 amino acids. Deletions cut 4 bases from V and 1 base from J, with 9 bases between. From germline, CDR1 is SEHNR and CDR2 FQNEAQ (reference sequence). CDR3 sequence (DNA): TGTGCCAGCAGCTCCCGGGACGGCACAGATACGCAGTATTTT. As protein: CASSSRDGTDTQYF.

On this clonotype: A much larger clone is a single base away; this may be a read error. This chain joins TRBV28 and TRBJ2-1; 8 bases align to TRBD1. CDR3 length: 16 amino acids. In germline, CDR1 is MDHEN, CDR2 SYDVKM. The CDR3 region has the DNA TGTGCCAGCAGTACTGGACAGGGCTTTGTATACAATGAGCAGCTCTTC. Amino acid sequence: CASSTGQGFVYNEQLF.

The sample holds many counts of this clonotype. V and J are TRBV12-3 or TRBV12-4 and TRBJ2-1, with D perhaps being TRBD1 or TRBD2 (6 bases each). The CDR3 sequence is 17 residues long. V was clipped by 5 bases and J by 5 bases, with 22 bases between them. This chain's CDR3 is CASSRRRGGLENNEQFF. In nucleotides, the CDR3 is TGTGCCAGCAGTCGAAGAAGAGGGGGACTGGAAAACAATGAGCAGTTCTTC.